This T cell receptor (beta chain) originates from a study of glioma-infiltrating T cells. CDR3 length equals 13 residues. Trimming pared 6 bases from V and 3 bases from J, leaving 11 bases between. Germline CDR1 reads ENHRY; CDR2 reads SYGVKD. Amplification of TCR alpha and beta CDR3 regions from RNA used iRepertoire nested multiplex PCR. TCRdb recomputed calls from the multiplex PCR reads with MiXCR, one row per CDR3 protein. Here the sample spans a few hundred thousand distinct CDR3 sequences, about two fifths being singletons. The chain carries TRBV10-3 and TRBJ2-5; tentative D call: TRBD1 (5 bases). This TCR came from a human donor with low-grade glioma or glioblastoma, undergoing nonglioma brain surgery, or in good health (not recorded which). Sequenced sample: glioma tissue, nonneoplastic brain tissue, or PBMCs (not recorded which). The CDR3 DNA reads as TGTGCCATCAGCAGGGTGGTGGAAGAGACCCAGTACTTC. It specifies CAISRVVEETQYF.